This TCR beta chain was retrieved from a study of cytomegalovirus exposure and HLA in healthy donors. To note about this clone: The antigen is unknown.

Germline-derived CDR1 and CDR2 are MNHEY and SMNVEV (reference sequence). The CDR3 is made up of 15 amino acids. V lost 0 bases, J lost 6 bases, and 7 bases stayed unmatched. Notes on the study in general: Segments of the TCR beta V type were, in most cases, productive about 87% or about 30% of the time in an earlier analysis. It has been reported that TCR beta sequences accurately predicted the HLA-A and HLA-B alleles of most subjects.

This PCR relied on a set of 60 Vbeta primers and 13 Jbeta primers. Sequencing was performed with immunoSEQ multiplex PCR; in TCRdb, only in-frame clones are kept and a portion is missing. The sample has about 200,000 clones; about 80% are singletons. The sample was PBMCs. The chain uses TRBV27 and TRBJ1-1, with 7 bases aligning to TRBD1. The sequence was obtained from a man aged 35-49 years in good health and CMV-seronegative. CDR3 region: CASSLSQTGRAEAFF. The DNA of the CDR3 is TGTGCCAGCAGTTTATCTCAGACAGGGCGGGCTGAAGCTTTCTTT.